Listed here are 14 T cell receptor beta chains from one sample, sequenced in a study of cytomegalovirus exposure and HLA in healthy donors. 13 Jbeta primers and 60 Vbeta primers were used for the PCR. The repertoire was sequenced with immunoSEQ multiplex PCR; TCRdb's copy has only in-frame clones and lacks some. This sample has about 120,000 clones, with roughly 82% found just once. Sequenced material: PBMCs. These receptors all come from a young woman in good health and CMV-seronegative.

In nucleotides, the CDR3 is TGTGCCAGCAGCCAGGCGCAGGGGCTCTACAATGAGCAGTTCTTC. As protein: CASSQAQGLYNEQFF. The chain couples TRBV4-2 to TRBJ2-1; possibly TRBD1 for D (6 bases). V was clipped by 3 bases and J by 3 bases, with 12 bases between them. From germline, CDR1 is LGHNA and CDR2 YNFKEQ. This CDR3 is built from 15 residues.

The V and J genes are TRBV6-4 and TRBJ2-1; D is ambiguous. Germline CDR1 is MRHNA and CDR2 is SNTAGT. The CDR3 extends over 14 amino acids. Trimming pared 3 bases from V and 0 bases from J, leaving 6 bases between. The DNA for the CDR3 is TGTGCCAGCAGTGATCGGAGCTCCTACAATGAGCAGTTCTTC. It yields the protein CASSDRSSYNEQFF.

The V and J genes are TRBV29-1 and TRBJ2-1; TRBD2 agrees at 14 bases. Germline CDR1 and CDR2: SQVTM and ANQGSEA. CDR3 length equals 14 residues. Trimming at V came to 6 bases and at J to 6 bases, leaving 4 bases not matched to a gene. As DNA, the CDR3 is TGCAGCGTAGGACTAGCGGGAGGAGTCAATGAGCAGTTCTTC. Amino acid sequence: CSVGLAGGVNEQFF.

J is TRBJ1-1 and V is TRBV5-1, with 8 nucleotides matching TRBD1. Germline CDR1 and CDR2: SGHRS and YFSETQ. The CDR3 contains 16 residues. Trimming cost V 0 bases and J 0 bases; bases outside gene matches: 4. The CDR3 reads CASSLGQGAMNTEAFF. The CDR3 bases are TGCGCCAGCAGCTTGGGGCAGGGGGCGATGAACACTGAAGCTTTCTTT.

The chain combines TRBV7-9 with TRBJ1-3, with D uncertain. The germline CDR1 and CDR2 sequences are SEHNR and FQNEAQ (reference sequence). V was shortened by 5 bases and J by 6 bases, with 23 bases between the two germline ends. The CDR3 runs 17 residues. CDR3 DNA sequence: TGTGCCAGCAGCCTCCCCCCGGGGTCACACGCTAAAAACACCATATATTTT. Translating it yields CASSLPPGSHAKNTIYF.

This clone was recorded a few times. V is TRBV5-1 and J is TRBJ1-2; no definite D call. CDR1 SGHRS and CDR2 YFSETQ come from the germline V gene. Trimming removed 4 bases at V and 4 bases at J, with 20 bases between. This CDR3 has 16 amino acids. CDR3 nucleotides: TGCGCCAGCAGCATTATTACCGGGGTGAGGATCTATGGCTACACCTTC. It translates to CASSIITGVRIYGYTF.

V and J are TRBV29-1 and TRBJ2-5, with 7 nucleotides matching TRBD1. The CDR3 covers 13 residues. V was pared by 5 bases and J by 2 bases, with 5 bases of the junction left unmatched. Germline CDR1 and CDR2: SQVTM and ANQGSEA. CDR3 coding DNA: TGCAGCGTTCTGGGACAGACTCAAGAGACCCAGTACTTC. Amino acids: CSVLGQTQETQYF.

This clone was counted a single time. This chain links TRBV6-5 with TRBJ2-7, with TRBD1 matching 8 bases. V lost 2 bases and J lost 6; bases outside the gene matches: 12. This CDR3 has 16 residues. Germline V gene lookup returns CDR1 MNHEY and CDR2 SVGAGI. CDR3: CASSYPPGQGALEQYF. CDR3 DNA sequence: TGTGCCAGCAGTTACCCTCCGGGCCAGGGGGCCCTCGAGCAGTACTTC.

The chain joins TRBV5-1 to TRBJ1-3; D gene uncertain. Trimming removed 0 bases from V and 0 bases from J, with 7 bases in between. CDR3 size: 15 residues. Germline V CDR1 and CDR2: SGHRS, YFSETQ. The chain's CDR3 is CASSLDSFSGNTIYF. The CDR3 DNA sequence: TGCGCCAGCAGCTTGGACAGCTTCTCTGGAAACACCATATATTTT.

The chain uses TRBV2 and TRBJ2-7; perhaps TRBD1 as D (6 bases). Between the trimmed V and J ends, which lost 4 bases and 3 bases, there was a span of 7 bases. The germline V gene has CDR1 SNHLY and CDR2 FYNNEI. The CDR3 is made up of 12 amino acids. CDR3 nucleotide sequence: TGTGCCAGCAGTGGGGACATCTACGAGCAGTACTTC. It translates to CASSGDIYEQYF.

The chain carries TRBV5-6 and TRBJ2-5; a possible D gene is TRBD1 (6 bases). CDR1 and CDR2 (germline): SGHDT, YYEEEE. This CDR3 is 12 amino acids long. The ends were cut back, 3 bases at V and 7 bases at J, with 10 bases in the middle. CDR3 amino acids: CASSWGRATQYF. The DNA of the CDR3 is TGTGCCAGCAGCTGGGGGCGAGCGACCCAGTACTTC.

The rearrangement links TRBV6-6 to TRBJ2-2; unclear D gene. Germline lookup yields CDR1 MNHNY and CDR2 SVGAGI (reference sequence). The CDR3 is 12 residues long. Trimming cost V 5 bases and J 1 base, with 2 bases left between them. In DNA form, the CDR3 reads TGTGCCAGCAGTCGGAACACCGGGGAGCTGTTTTTT. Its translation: CASSRNTGELFF.

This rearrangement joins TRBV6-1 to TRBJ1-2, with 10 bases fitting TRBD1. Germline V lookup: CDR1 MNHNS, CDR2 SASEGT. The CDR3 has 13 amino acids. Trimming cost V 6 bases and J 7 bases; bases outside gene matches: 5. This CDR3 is CASRGQGMGGYTF. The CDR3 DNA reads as TGTGCCAGCAGGGGACAGGGGATGGGTGGCTACACCTTC.

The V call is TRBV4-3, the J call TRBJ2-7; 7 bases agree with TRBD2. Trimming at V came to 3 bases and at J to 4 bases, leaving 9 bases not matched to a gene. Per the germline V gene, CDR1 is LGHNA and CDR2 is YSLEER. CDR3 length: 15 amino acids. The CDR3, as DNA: TGCGCCAGCAGCCAGTCCTGGCGGGGGACGTACGAGCAGTACTTC. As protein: CASSQSWRGTYEQYF.